Each of the 21 T cell receptor beta chains below was sequenced from the same sample in a study of Graves' ophthalmopathy and Graves' hyperthyroidism. Amplifying from RNA transcripts, the study obtained TCR beta CDR3 regions. HTBI primers served in a first-round RT-PCR, which a second-round multiplex PCR followed. TCRdb independently ran MiXCR on the multiplex PCR reads; one entry per CDR3 protein. The table lists hundreds of thousands of distinct CDR3 sequences, approximately 39% of them singletons. Sequencing used peripheral blood. All receptors come from an adult man with Graves' ophthalmopathy.

The chain combines TRBV10-3 with TRBJ1-6; 7 bases agree with TRBD1. V lost 6 bases, J lost 2 bases, and 10 bases stayed unmatched. Germline-derived CDR1 and CDR2 are ENHRY and SYGVKD. CDR3 size: 17 residues. The CDR3 spells CAIRTGGRGTYNSPLHF. CDR3 DNA: TGTGCCATCAGGACAGGTGGCAGGGGGACCTATAATTCACCCCTCCACTTT.

In its sample, this clonotype was seen once. The chain is built from TRBV10-3 and TRBJ2-5, with TRBD2 matching over 9 bases. Germline V gene lookup returns CDR1 ENHRY and CDR2 SYGVKD. The CDR3 totals 13 residues. With 10 bases clipped from V and 3 bases from J, the junction kept 6 bases outside the gene matches. This chain's CDR3 is CATASGAKETQYF. In DNA form, the CDR3 reads TGTGCCACTGCTAGCGGGGCTAAAGAGACCCAGTACTTC.

The chain joins TRBV7-2 to TRBJ2-1, with D unclear. There are 14 residues in the CDR3. Germline CDR1 SGHTA, CDR2 FQGNSA. V was cut by 1 base and J by 8 bases, with 12 bases left in between. The CDR3 reads CASSLVTTHDEQFF. For the CDR3, the DNA is TGTGCCAGCAGCTTAGTTACTACCCACGATGAGCAGTTCTTC.

The chain recombines TRBV5-1 with TRBJ1-2; 12 nucleotides align to TRBD1. The CDR3 is made up of 15 amino acids. Germline CDR1 and CDR2: SGHRS and YFSETQ. V dropped 4 bases and J dropped 2; count of bases not matched to a gene: 3. Here the CDR3 reads CASSTGTGGNYGYTF. The CDR3 coding sequence is TGCGCCAGCAGCACGGGGACAGGGGGCAACTATGGCTACACCTTC.

This sequence joins TRBV7-2 and TRBJ1-4, with a weak D call TRBD1 (5 bases). V was clipped by 6 bases and J by 4 bases, with 18 bases between them. The CDR3 has 16 amino acids. Germline V gene data show CDR1 as SGHTA and CDR2 as FQGNSA. CDR3 amino acids: CASSLFPAGINEKLFF. The CDR3 DNA reads TGTGCCAGCAGTTTATTCCCCGCAGGGATTAATGAAAAACTGTTTTTT.

The chain recombines TRBV19 with TRBJ1-2; D is possibly TRBD1 (5 bases). The germline V gene has CDR1 LNHDA and CDR2 SQIVND (reference sequence). This CDR3 is built from 14 residues. V was shortened by 6 bases and J by 3 bases, with 14 bases between the two germline ends. This CDR3 is CASSRDARYYGYTF. CDR3 in DNA: TGTGCCAGTAGCCGGGACGCGCGATACTATGGCTACACCTTC.

V gene TRBV10-2 combines with J gene TRBJ2-6; TRBD1 matches 9 bases. V shed 4 bases and J 0 bases; nucleotides not matched to a gene: 4. The germline gives CDR1 WSHSY, CDR2 SAAADI. This CDR3 is built from 17 residues. The CDR3 loop reads CASSGGQGGSGANVLTF. Written as DNA, the CDR3 is TGCGCCAGCAGTGGGGGACAGGGCGGCTCTGGGGCCAACGTCCTGACTTTC.

The chain has TRBV7-7 and TRBJ1-2, with TRBD1 identical over 7 bases. Germline CDR1 is SSHAT and CDR2 is FNYEAQ (reference sequence). This CDR3 region has 15 residues. J was trimmed by 4 bases and V by 5 bases; bases with no gene match: 10. The CDR3 sequence is CASSTTGPNIYGYTF. CDR3 DNA sequence: TGTGCCAGCAGCACGACAGGGCCGAATATCTATGGCTACACCTTC.

The gene calls are TRBV12-3 or TRBV12-4 and TRBJ1-2; D gene ambiguous. Trimming took off 7 bases at V and 1 base at J, with 4 bases between the two ends. The CDR3 has 11 residues. The CDR3 nucleotides are TGTGCCAGCAAGAATAACTATGGCTACACCTTC. Translating it yields CASKNNYGYTF.

The rearrangement uses TRBV25-1 and TRBJ2-7; 9 nucleotides line up with TRBD2. The CDR3 spans 14 residues. Germline values: CDR1 MGHDK, CDR2 SYGVNS. Germline trimming cut 8 bases from V and 1 base from J; bases unmatched to any gene: 6. The CDR3 nucleotides are TGTGCCAGCCAAGGGACTAGCAGGTCCTACGAGCAGTACTTC. This translates into CASQGTSRSYEQYF.

The chain uses TRBV9 and TRBJ2-7; D call uncertain. Germline CDR1 is SGDLS and CDR2 is YYNGEE. There are 12 residues in the CDR3. The V end was cut by 7 bases, the J end by 8 bases, with 16 bases between. The CDR3 spells CASSPDRDKQYF. In nucleotides, the CDR3 is TGTGCCAGCTCACCAGATCGCGACAAGCAGTACTTC.

The chain combines TRBV30 with TRBJ2-7, with D unresolved. The CDR3 runs to 12 residues. Trimming took off 1 base at V and 6 bases at J, with 10 bases between the two ends. CDR1 is GTSNPN and CDR2 is SVGIG in the germline V gene (reference sequence). The DNA for the CDR3 is TGTGCCTGGAGTGGGACGGGCCGCGAGCAGTACTTC. Protein sequence: CAWSGTGREQYF.

Details on this clonotype: The junction differs from germline at one of its ends, possibly a read error. The chain uses TRBV5-5 and TRBJ2-5; the D is unclear. The CDR3 has 10 amino acids. Per the germline V gene, CDR1 is SGHKS and CDR2 is YYEKEE (reference sequence). The CDR3 region is CASSNGTQYF. The DNA of the CDR3 is TGCGCCAGCAGCAACGGGACCCAGTACTTC.

The chain combines TRBV10-3 with TRBJ1-5; 7 bases agree with TRBD1. The germline CDR1 and CDR2 sequences are ENHRY and SYGVKD. With V trimmed by 4 bases and J by 8 bases, 11 bases remained unmatched. This CDR3 region has 15 residues. CDR3 nucleotides: TGTGCCATCAGTGGCGGGACAGACGCCACCAAGCCCCAGCATTTT. It codes for CAISGGTDATKPQHF.

This clonotype showed up just once. J is TRBJ1-6 and V is TRBV9; D uncertain. The CDR3 is 15 residues long. V gave up 7 bases and J gave up 6 bases, with 17 bases separating them. Germline assignment: CDR1 SGDLS and CDR2 YYNGEE. CDR3 sequence reads: CASDPSGWGNSPLHF. CDR3 nucleotide sequence: TGTGCCAGCGACCCCAGTGGGTGGGGTAATTCACCCCTCCACTTT.

This clonotype has a count of ten or more. The genes are TRBV29-1 and TRBJ2-5, with 12 bases aligning to TRBD2. Germline values: CDR1 SQVTM, CDR2 ANQGSEA. This CDR3 is built from 18 residues. V lost 4 bases and J lost 2; bases outside the gene matches: 14. CDR3 nucleotides: TGCAGCGTTGCCGACCCCGGACTAGCGGGGAGAACGCAAGAGACCCAGTACTTC. Protein product: CSVADPGLAGRTQETQYF.

This clonotype was observed a handful of times. V usage is TRBV19 and J usage is TRBJ1-5; the match to TRBD1 covers 10 bases. Germline-derived CDR1 and CDR2 are LNHDA and SQIVND (reference sequence). This CDR3 contains 15 residues. V gave up 4 bases and J gave up 7 bases; unmatched junction bases: 7. CDR3 DNA: TGTGCCAGTAGTAAGAGACAGGGGGCAGAACAGCCCCAGCATTTT. This codes for CASSKRQGAEQPQHF.

For this clonotype: A single base separates this from a much larger clone, so it may be a read error. The chain carries TRBV12-3 or TRBV12-4 and TRBJ2-5; no clear D. This CDR3 comprises 15 residues. CDR3 residues: CAISLRSLLQETQYF. Here the CDR3 DNA reads TGTGCCATCAGTTTGCGGAGCTTACTCCAAGAGACCCAGTACTTC.

The chain is built from TRBV10-3 and TRBJ2-2; TRBD2 agrees at 13 bases. V was clipped by 4 bases and J by 9 bases; unmatched bases: 14. This CDR3 comprises 18 residues. From germline, CDR1 is ENHRY and CDR2 SYGVKD. DNA of the CDR3: TGTGCCATCAGTGCCGGGGCGGGACTAGCGGGAATATTCCGGGAGCTGTTTTTT. Translated, it gives CAISAGAGLAGIFRELFF.

For this clonotype: This may arise from a read error, as a much more abundant clone is one base away. The chain couples TRBV5-1 to TRBJ1-2, with 8 positions matching TRBD1. The CDR3 covers 13 residues. Germline lookup yields CDR1 SGHRS and CDR2 YFSETQ. The CDR3: CASSLGQEYGCTF. The CDR3 DNA is TGCGCCAGCAGCCTGGGACAGGAGTATGGCTGCACCTTC.

This clonotype occurred many times. The V and J genes are TRBV9 and TRBJ1-6, with 8 bases aligning to TRBD1. The J segment lost 8 bases and the V segment lost 0 bases, leaving 1 base of the junction unmatched. The CDR3 has 14 amino acids. Germline CDR1 reads SGDLS; CDR2 reads YYNGEE. This chain's CDR3 is CASSVVQGDSPLHF. The CDR3 region has the DNA TGTGCCAGCAGCGTAGTACAGGGGGATTCACCCCTCCACTTT.